Sequencing of this T cell receptor beta chain was carried out in a study of T cell responses to AZD1222 COVID-19 vaccine. Measured with immunoSEQ multiplex PCR; TCRdb has only the in-frame clones, and not every one. The table lists several thousand clones, approximately 89% of them singletons. This sequence originates from an adult who received the AZD1222 COVID-19 vaccine. The input for sequencing was peripheral blood, taken 28 days after the second AZD1222 dose.

The CDR3 sequence is CASSQDLGTGGASGYTF. The CDR3 nucleotides are TGCGCCAGCAGCCAAGATCTGGGGACAGGGGGCGCCAGTGGCTACACCTTC. The gene calls are TRBV4-1 and TRBJ1-2, with 12 bases aligning to TRBD1. J gave up 7 bases and V 0 bases, and 9 bases lay outside the gene matches. The CDR3 runs 17 residues. The V gene's germline CDR1 is MGHRA and CDR2 YSYEKL.